These 22 T cell receptor beta chains came from one sample sequenced in a study of cytomegalovirus exposure and HLA in healthy donors. PCR employed 60 Vbeta and 13 Jbeta primers. Clones were sequenced by immunoSEQ multiplex PCR, and TCRdb holds only the in-frame ones, with some missing. The sample holds over 120,000 clones. Material: PBMCs. Receptors originate from a male donor in good health and CMV-seronegative.

V is TRBV10-3 and J is TRBJ1-2; D call uncertain. V shed 9 bases and J shed 2 bases, with 10 bases lying between them. Germline V lookup: CDR1 ENHRY, CDR2 SYGVKD. The CDR3 has 12 residues. The CDR3 reads CAISTGNYGYTF. CDR3 DNA: TGTGCCATTTCAACGGGAAACTATGGCTACACCTTC.

V is TRBV2 and J is TRBJ2-7, with TRBD1 matching over 9 bases. The V gene end was trimmed by 6 bases and the J gene end by 1 base; junction bases not matched to a gene: 4. The CDR3 totals 14 residues. CDR1 and CDR2 (germline): SNHLY, FYNNEI. CDR3 region: CASRRDRVSYEQYF. In nucleotides, the CDR3 is TGTGCCAGCAGACGGGACAGGGTGTCCTACGAGCAGTACTTC.

The V and J genes are TRBV6-1 and TRBJ2-2; 7 bases are a match to TRBD1. Germline V gives CDR1 MNHNS, CDR2 SASEGT. This CDR3 comprises 17 residues. Trimming cost V 4 bases and J 4 bases; bases outside gene matches: 12. The CDR3 DNA follows: TGTGCCAGCAGTGCCAACGACAGGGTGGCAAGCACCGGGGAGCTGTTTTTT. This sequence encodes CASSANDRVASTGELFF.

The V and J genes are TRBV7-8 and TRBJ1-4; the match to TRBD1 covers 10 bases. J was trimmed by 7 bases and V by 5 bases; bases with no gene match: 4. This CDR3 is 14 amino acids long. The germline V gene encodes CDR1 SGHVS and CDR2 FQNEAQ. This chain's CDR3 is CASSPTGGGEKLFF. The CDR3 DNA is TGTGCCAGCAGCCCGACAGGGGGCGGTGAAAAACTGTTTTTT.

V is TRBV7-9 and J is TRBJ1-5; D is undetermined. CDR1 and CDR2 (germline): SEHNR, FQNEAQ (reference sequence). The V end lost 3 bases, the J end lost 5 bases, and 8 bases lay between the germline ends. There are 13 residues in the CDR3. CDR3 nucleotides: TGTGCCAGCAGCTTGAGTGTAGATCAGCCCCAGCATTTT. This sequence encodes CASSLSVDQPQHF.

This chain uses TRBV30 with TRBJ1-1; 10 nucleotides match TRBD1. Germline values: CDR1 GTSNPN, CDR2 SVGIG (reference sequence). The V segment lost 2 bases and the J segment 3 bases; nucleotides outside the gene matches: 9. The CDR3 sequence is 16 residues long. CDR3 residues: CAWSTAGQGGHTEAFF. The CDR3 region has the DNA TGTGCCTGGAGTACCGCCGGACAGGGGGGGCACACTGAAGCTTTCTTT.

V is TRBV19 and J is TRBJ1-1; D gene ambiguous. The CDR3 loop spans 16 amino acids. Germline V lookup: CDR1 LNHDA, CDR2 SQIVND (reference sequence). V lost 6 bases to trimming and J lost 1 base, with 18 bases between them. CDR3 sequence reads: CASSTRPQEPNTEAFF. The CDR3 coding sequence is TGTGCCAGTAGCACCCGACCCCAGGAACCGAACACTGAAGCTTTCTTT.

Notes on this clone: A read error may account for a junction end that differs from germline. The V call is TRBV6-5, the J call TRBJ1-4; no clear D gene. The V gene's germline CDR1 is MNHEY and CDR2 SVGAGI. The CDR3 runs 15 residues. The CDR3 sequence: CTSSVYGGKGEKLFF. DNA of the CDR3: TGTACCAGCAGTGTATACGGAGGGAAGGGTGAAAAACTGTTTTTT.

The rearrangement links TRBV28 to TRBJ1-2; 7 positions match TRBD1. Germline values: CDR1 MDHEN, CDR2 SYDVKM. CDR3 length: 14 amino acids. With V trimmed by 3 bases and J by 4 bases, 5 bases remained unmatched. The CDR3 nucleotides read TGTGCCAGCAGTTTTCGAGGGGGCCCCTATGGCTACACCTTC. Protein: CASSFRGGPYGYTF.

V and J are TRBV10-3 and TRBJ1-5; 10 bases line up with TRBD1. The CDR3 runs 14 residues. The ends lost 6 bases at V and 6 bases at J; junction bases unmatched: 5. The V gene's germline CDR1 is ENHRY and CDR2 SYGVKD. CDR3 nucleotides: TGTGCCATCAGCGACAGGGGGCCTGGTCAGCCCCAGCATTTT. Its protein product is CAISDRGPGQPQHF.

The rearrangement uses TRBV10-2 and TRBJ1-1; TRBD1 might be the D (5 bases). The CDR3 has 13 residues. With 6 bases removed from V and 4 bases from J, the gap between germline ends came to 12 bases. Per germline, CDR1 WSHSY and CDR2 SAAADI. The CDR3 nucleotides read TGCGCCAGCAGCTCAGAAAGGGGCACTGAAGCTTTCTTT. Translated: CASSSERGTEAFF.

This sequence joins TRBV20-1 and TRBJ1-2, with D possibly matching TRBD1 (5 bases). This CDR3 region has 10 residues. The V gene's germline CDR1 is DFQATT and CDR2 SNEGSKA (reference sequence). Trimming stripped 6 bases from V and 7 bases from J, with 9 bases between. The CDR3 bases are TGCAGTGCCAGGGTTCCTGGCTACACCTTC. Translated: CSARVPGYTF.

The chain uses TRBV15 and TRBJ1-1; D call uncertain. Germline CDR1 and CDR2: LNHNV and YYDKDF (reference sequence). The CDR3 runs 14 residues. The V end was cut by 3 bases, the J end by 1 base, with 9 bases between. CDR3 coding DNA: TGTGCCACCAGCAGGGGCAACACGAACACTGAAGCTTTCTTT. Protein product: CATSRGNTNTEAFF.

V usage is TRBV6-1 and J usage is TRBJ2-2; D uncertain. Trimming shortened V by 2 bases and J by 4 bases, and 8 bases separated the two germline ends. The CDR3 is made up of 14 amino acids. Germline V gene data show CDR1 as MNHNS and CDR2 as SASEGT. CDR3: CASSERPGTGELFF. CDR3 nucleotides: TGTGCCAGCAGTGAAAGGCCGGGCACCGGGGAGCTGTTTTTT.

The chain combines TRBV7-9 with TRBJ2-1, with 8 bases matching TRBD2. Germline V CDR1 and CDR2: SEHNR, FQNEAQ (reference sequence). Trimming at V came to 3 bases and at J to 7 bases, leaving 8 bases not matched to a gene. This CDR3 is 15 amino acids long. CDR3: CASSFLGGALNEQFF. CDR3 nucleotides: TGTGCCAGCAGCTTTCTCGGGGGGGCCTTGAATGAGCAGTTCTTC. The complete variable domain, with remaining parts taken from reference TRBV7-9 and TRBJ2-1, reads DTGVSQNPRHKITKRGQNVTFRCDPISEHNRLYWYRQTLGQGPEFLTYFQNEAQLEKSRLLSDRFSAERPKGSFSTLEIQRTEQGDSAMYLCASSFLGGALNEQFFGPGTRLTVL.

The chain has TRBV7-3 and TRBJ1-1; D uncertain. CDR1 SGHTA and CDR2 FQGTGA come from the germline V gene. V gave up 2 bases and J gave up 4 bases, with 14 bases separating them. CDR3 size: 15 residues. CDR3 sequence (DNA): TGTGCCAGCAGCTTACTCGGCGATTGGAGCACTGAAGCTTTCTTT. Translated, it gives CASSLLGDWSTEAFF.

The chain has TRBV4-3 and TRBJ1-1; D uncertain. From germline, CDR1 is LGHNA and CDR2 YSLEER. Trimming removed 1 base at V and 0 bases at J, with 9 bases between. This CDR3 has 15 amino acids. CDR3 sequence: CASSQGRRLNTEAFF. CDR3 in DNA: TGCGCCAGCAGCCAAGGCCGCAGATTGAACACTGAAGCTTTCTTT.

The rearrangement links TRBV5-1 to TRBJ1-3; D not resolved. Per germline, CDR1 SGHRS and CDR2 YFSETQ. V was shortened by 0 bases and J by 6 bases, with 10 bases between the two germline ends. The CDR3 extends over 14 amino acids. The CDR3 loop reads CASSLGGGANTIYF. The CDR3 DNA sequence: TGCGCCAGCAGCTTGGGAGGAGGAGCAAACACCATATATTTT.

CDR3 residues: CASSPHYTHLADTQYF. The CDR3, as DNA: TGTGCCAGTAGTCCCCACTACACTCACTTAGCAGATACGCAGTATTTT. The chain couples TRBV19 to TRBJ2-3; D is ambiguous. The CDR3 has 16 residues. Between the trimmed V and J ends, which lost 5 bases and 4 bases, there was a span of 19 bases. Germline CDR1 and CDR2: LNHDA and SQIVND (reference sequence).

The rearrangement links TRBV5-1 to TRBJ2-3, with a tentative D call TRBD2 (6 bases). The length of the CDR3 is 14 residues. V was pared by 7 bases and J by 0 bases, with 12 bases between. Looked up from germline, CDR1 is SGHRS and CDR2 is YFSETQ. CDR3 bases: TGCGCCAGCCAGGGACTTTCTAGCACAGATACGCAGTATTTT. Its translation is CASQGLSSTDTQYF. Supplemented by reference TRBV5-1 and TRBJ2-3, the full variable domain reads KAGVTQTPRYLIKTRGQQVTLSCSPISGHRSVSWYQQTPGQGLQFLFEYFSETQRNKGNFPGRFSGRQFSNSRSEMNVSTLELGDSALYLCASQGLSSTDTQYFGPGTRLTVL.

The CDR3 here is CASSPSQGAITEAFF. The CDR3 DNA is TGTGCCAGCTCACCCTCCCAGGGGGCAATCACTGAAGCTTTCTTT. The chain employs TRBV18 and TRBJ1-1, with TRBD1 matching 8 bases. The germline gives CDR1 KGHSH, CDR2 LQKENI. V lost 3 bases and J lost 4; bases outside the gene matches: 7. CDR3 length equals 15 residues.

The chain recombines TRBV5-1 with TRBJ1-1; 7 bases are a match to TRBD1. Germline CDR1 and CDR2: SGHRS and YFSETQ. The CDR3 has 15 amino acids. The J segment lost 0 bases and the V segment lost 4 bases, leaving 6 bases of the junction unmatched. Written as DNA, the CDR3 is TGCGCCAGCAGCCCTCGGACAGGCTTGAACACTGAAGCTTTCTTT. It yields the protein CASSPRTGLNTEAFF.